Listed below are T cell receptor beta chains from one sample, sequenced in a study of T cell responses to AZD1222 COVID-19 vaccine. Sequenced by immunoSEQ multiplex PCR; TCRdb stores in-frame clones only, minus some. The sample has 150,000 or so clones; 90% are singletons. The starting material was peripheral blood, obtained 28 days after the second dose of the MenACWY control vaccine. The receptors originated from an adult who received the MenACWY meningococcal vaccine as a control. CDR3s include the opening cysteine and the closing phenylalanine or tryptophan.

TRBV5-1 | CASNVQGNTEAFF
TRBV5-6 | CASSAWGSGREETQYF
TRBV7-2 | CASSSYPETGRYEQYF
TRBV7-7 | CASSFISGGPQQYF
TRBV10-2 | CASSGFRDRGLNEQFF
TRBV28 | CASSLTGNTIYF
TRBV2 | CASSDYPGKLFF
TRBV5-4 | CASRPNSGNYGELFF
TRBV19 | CASSIWRASNQPQHF
TRBV6-5 | CASSPQEGYYGYTF
TRBV3-1/TRBV3-2 | CASSPPWATGKQETQYF
TRBV27 | CASSFGRLNEQFF
TRBV28 | CASSQIRGQNTGELFF
TRBV19 | CASSPPGLAGGTTGELFF
TRBV20-1 | CSASGGVTGNQPQHF
TRBV3-1/TRBV3-2 | CAGSSPGAGQFF
TRBV28 | CASSSPTGGYNSPLHF
TRBV27 | CASSLSGMAQHF
TRBV9 | CASSVEGQEAFF
TRBV19 | CASSPRRGAEAFF
TRBV5-6 | CASSLAAGGTEAFF
TRBV6-5 | CASSSQGRETQYF
TRBV10-2 | CASSESRGGSNQPQHF
TRBV5-6 | CASSRTGVGEKLFF
TRBV5-5 | CASYRLADQYNEQFF
TRBV5-1 | CASSPGPGADIQYF
TRBV6-5 | CATRGHGNQPQHF
TRBV12-5 | CASGRTPDTEAFF
TRBV28 | CASGSTGSYEQYF
TRBV25-1 | CASSLDGSGDEQFF
TRBV30 | CAWAPGVSRGYTF
TRBV19 | CASSLGQVFNYGYTF
TRBV19 | CASSIKLGETQYF
TRBV29-1 | CSVSRNYGYTF
TRBV28 | CASSPPKGGGYEQYF
TRBV27 | CASSLRENTEAFF
TRBV3-1/TRBV3-2 | CASSLQGTFQPQHF
TRBV11-2 | CASRSLANTGELFF
TRBV27 | CASSLLGDGFGGELFF
TRBV19 | CASMGGWGSRGTEAFF
TRBV10-3 | CAISVQVADTQYF
TRBV6-6 | CASSYEEGHSYEQYF
TRBV2 | CASRPGPSVYGYTF
TRBV27 | CASSFIGGLKPQHF
TRBV24-1 | CATSDTGTSNTEAFF
TRBV7-6 | CASSLMSRGTGTEAFF
TRBV9 | CASSVALDHPNEQFF
TRBV19 | CASRFGRGATNEKLFF
TRBV25-1 | CASSELGTGSIGELFF